This T cell receptor (beta chain) was captured in a study of control samples from healthy donors and cancer patients. Clones were read by immunoSEQ multiplex PCR, and TCRdb kept only the in-frame ones, dropping some. The sample records fewer than 200,000 clones, 80% to 90% being singletons. V dropped 4 bases and J dropped 8 bases, with 18 bases sitting between them. The CDR3 contains 14 residues. Germline loops: CDR1 SGDLS, CDR2 YYNGEE. Sequenced material: blood. This chain uses TRBV9 with TRBJ1-2; D is undetermined. This TCR was sampled from a woman aged 30 to 39 in good health. CDR3 coding DNA: TGTGCCAGCAGCCCGGACCTTTTCCAGGAGGGCTACACCTTC. This codes for CASSPDLFQEGYTF.